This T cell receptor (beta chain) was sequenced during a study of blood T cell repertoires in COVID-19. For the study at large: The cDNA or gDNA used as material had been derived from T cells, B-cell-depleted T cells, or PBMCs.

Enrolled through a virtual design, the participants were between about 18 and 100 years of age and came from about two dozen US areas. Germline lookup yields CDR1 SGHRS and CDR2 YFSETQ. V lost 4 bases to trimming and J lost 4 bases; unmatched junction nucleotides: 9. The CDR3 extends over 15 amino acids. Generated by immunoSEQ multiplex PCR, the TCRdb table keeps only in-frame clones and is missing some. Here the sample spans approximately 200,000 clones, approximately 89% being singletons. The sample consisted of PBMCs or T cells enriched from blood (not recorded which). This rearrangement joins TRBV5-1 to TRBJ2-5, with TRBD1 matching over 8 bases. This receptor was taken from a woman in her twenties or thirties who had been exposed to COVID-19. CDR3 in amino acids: CASSAGQGYGETQYF. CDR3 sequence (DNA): TGCGCCAGCAGCGCCGGACAGGGATACGGAGAGACCCAGTACTTC. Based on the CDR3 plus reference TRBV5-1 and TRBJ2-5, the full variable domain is KAGVTQTPRYLIKTRGQQVTLSCSPISGHRSVSWYQQTPGQGLQFLFEYFSETQRNKGNFPGRFSGRQFSNSRSEMNVSTLELGDSALYLCASSAGQGYGETQYFGPGTRLLVL.